This T cell receptor (beta chain) was recovered during a study of patients and donors after allogeneic stem cell transplantation. TCRdb ran MiXCR on the RT-PCR reads and lists one entry per CDR3 protein. The sample has 150,000 to 200,000 distinct CDR3 sequences, 41% seen once; the top ten hold about 35%. This CDR3 spans 13 amino acids. With V trimmed by 6 bases and J by 6 bases, 5 bases remained unmatched. From germline, CDR1 is MNHEY and CDR2 SVGEGT. The sequenced sample was blood, either unsorted or a sorted T cell fraction (not recorded which). This sequence joins TRBV6-2 or TRBV6-3 and TRBJ1-1; 9 positions agree with TRBD1. This receptor was obtained from a human donor who was either an allogeneic HSCT recipient or a stem cell or donor lymphocyte infusion donor (not recorded which). It is not recorded whose cells these are; they may come from a transplant donor. CDR3 sequence: CASRTGGLAEAFF. CDR3 sequence (DNA): TGTGCCAGCAGGACAGGGGGTCTGGCTGAAGCTTTCTTT.